In its sample, the clone carrying this TCR beta chain was seen many times. Germline V gene sequence: CDR1 SGHAT, CDR2 FQNNGV. The CDR3 is 15 residues long. The trim removed 3 bases at V and 3 bases at J, leaving 5 bases unmatched. The data stem from a study of T-cell memory formation after mild COVID-19. TCRdb re-called the 5' RACE reads with MiXCR, one entry per CDR3 protein. The sample contains around 140,000 distinct CDR3 sequences, around 5.8% of which appear only once. This chain connects TRBV11-2 to TRBJ2-7; TRBD1 matches at 10 bases. The sequence came from an adult woman who had mild COVID-19 (a few samples of this study predate the infection). Cell type and time point are not known. Sample: PBMCs or a T cell subset sorted from them (not recorded which). The CDR3 DNA reads as TGTGCCAGCAGCTTCTCGACAGGGGGCGGCTACGAGCAGTACTTC. Protein: CASSFSTGGGYEQYF.